Presented here are 4 T cell receptor beta chains from one specimen sequenced in a study of T-cell reconstitution after alpha-beta-depleted transplantation in children. Unique molecular identifiers were used to barcode this TCRbeta library. TCRdb reprocessed the PCR reads via MiXCR and lists one record per CDR3 protein. This table holds just under 550,000 distinct CDR3 sequences, around 20% found once. This specimen was PBMCs from the stem cell graft donor, taken from the stem cell graft. The receptors shown here come from a human donor who donated a stem cell graft to a child with acute lymphoblastic leukemia.

The CDR3 protein is CSFLTGLSTDTQYF. CDR3 bases: TGCAGCTTCTTGACAGGGTTGAGCACAGATACGCAGTATTTT. This chain uses TRBV29-1 with TRBJ2-3; TRBD1 aligns across 7 bases. This CDR3 comprises 14 residues. With 8 bases clipped from V and 0 bases from J, the junction kept 8 bases outside the gene matches. Germline CDR1 reads SQVTM; CDR2 reads ANQGSEA.

The genes are TRBV25-1 and TRBJ2-7; 10 bases agree with TRBD2. With V trimmed by 2 bases and J by 6 bases, 4 bases remained unmatched. The CDR3 loop spans 14 amino acids. Germline lookup yields CDR1 MGHDK and CDR2 SYGVNS. CDR3 in amino acids: CASSELAGAGEQYF. The CDR3 DNA reads as TGTGCCAGCAGTGAACTAGCGGGAGCTGGCGAGCAGTACTTC.

V gene TRBV5-6 combines with J gene TRBJ2-1, with TRBD2 matching over 8 bases. The germline gives CDR1 SGHDT, CDR2 YYEEEE. With 1 base clipped from V and 10 bases from J, the junction kept 7 bases outside the gene matches. This CDR3 contains 14 residues. CDR3 sequence (DNA): TGTGCCAGCAGCTTGCGGGAGGGCCTAGAAGAGCAGTTCTTC. Protein sequence: CASSLREGLEEQFF.

The rearrangement links TRBV7-3 to TRBJ1-1, with D unclear. The CDR3 runs to 13 residues. V was trimmed by 5 bases and J by 0 bases, leaving 7 bases between them. Germline values: CDR1 SGHTA, CDR2 FQGTGA. The CDR3 region is CASSPNMNTEAFF. For the CDR3, the DNA is TGTGCCAGCAGCCCCAATATGAACACTGAAGCTTTCTTT.